This TCR beta chain originates from a study of cytomegalovirus exposure and HLA in healthy donors. About the research overall: A data release that came early held some 79 million unique TCRs from HLA-typed donors. Around 76% of several hundred genotyped donors fell in the Caucasian-associated ancestry cluster.

General study findings and limits: Information on immune exposure was restricted to one variable (CMV serostatus).

PCR amplification relied on 60 Vbeta primers (plus 13 Jbeta primers). Assay: immunoSEQ multiplex PCR; the TCRdb copy retains only in-frame clones and omits some. The table has some 160,000 clones, 65% to 90% seen once. On this clone itself: No antigen is known for it.

Trimming removed 4 bases from V and 8 bases from J; junction bases left unmatched: 8. This CDR3 region has 15 residues. The germline V gene encodes CDR1 SGHRS and CDR2 YFSETQ. This sequence originates from a male donor in good health and CMV-seronegative. Sequencing was done on a sample of PBMCs. The rearrangement uses TRBV5-1 and TRBJ2-1; 11 bases map to TRBD1. The chain's CDR3 is CASSMDRGQYDEQFF. CDR3 DNA sequence: TGCGCCAGCAGCATGGACAGGGGGCAATATGATGAGCAGTTCTTC.